This TCR beta chain was documented in a study of blood T cell repertoires in COVID-19. Background on the study: Sources were T cells, B-cell-depleted T cells, or PBMCs; the material itself was cDNA or gDNA.

The germline V and J ends were trimmed by 3 bases and 2 bases, with 3 bases remaining between them. The length of the CDR3 is 12 residues. The germline gives CDR1 SGHNT, CDR2 YENEEA. Original processing notes: The assay estimated nucleated cells by amplifying reference gene primers. Sequenced by immunoSEQ multiplex PCR; TCRdb stores in-frame clones only, minus some. Clone size and V and J calls were adopted from that table, with D and trimming inferred from the DNA. The table records over 50,000 clones, roughly two thirds of them present only once. The chain uses TRBV11-3 and TRBJ2-3; D gene uncertain. Sequencing input: peripheral blood. This receptor was taken from a woman between 65 and 79 years old with COVID-19, enrolled during active disease. The chain's CDR3 is CASSFHTDTQYF. CDR3 bases: TGTGCCAGCAGCTTCCACACAGATACGCAGTATTTT.